This T cell receptor (beta chain) appears in the sequencing data of a study of shared clonotypes between healthy human individuals. Deep was the level at which the assay was run. The protocol was immunoSEQ multiplex PCR, while the TCRdb copy is restricted to in-frame clones and leaves out a portion. Among some 2.1 million clones listed, 85% to 95% were seen once. In this sample, this clone turned up a few times. The antigen is not known. Study observations and caveats: Generation probabilities of non-shared clonotypes were lower (relative to those shared by all four donors).

Sequenced material: naive CD4+ T cells sorted from blood. As for subset: CD45RA+ positively selected. The TCR was taken from a man aged 18-30 years in good health.

CDR3 loop: CASSLVVVANSPLHF. CDR3 nucleotide sequence: TGTGCCAGCAGCTTAGTGGTAGTGGCCAATTCACCCCTCCACTTT. The chain couples TRBV7-2 to TRBJ1-6, with no clear D. The germline gives CDR1 SGHTA, CDR2 FQGNSA. This CDR3 is built from 15 residues. V was trimmed by 1 base and J by 7 bases, leaving 11 bases between them.